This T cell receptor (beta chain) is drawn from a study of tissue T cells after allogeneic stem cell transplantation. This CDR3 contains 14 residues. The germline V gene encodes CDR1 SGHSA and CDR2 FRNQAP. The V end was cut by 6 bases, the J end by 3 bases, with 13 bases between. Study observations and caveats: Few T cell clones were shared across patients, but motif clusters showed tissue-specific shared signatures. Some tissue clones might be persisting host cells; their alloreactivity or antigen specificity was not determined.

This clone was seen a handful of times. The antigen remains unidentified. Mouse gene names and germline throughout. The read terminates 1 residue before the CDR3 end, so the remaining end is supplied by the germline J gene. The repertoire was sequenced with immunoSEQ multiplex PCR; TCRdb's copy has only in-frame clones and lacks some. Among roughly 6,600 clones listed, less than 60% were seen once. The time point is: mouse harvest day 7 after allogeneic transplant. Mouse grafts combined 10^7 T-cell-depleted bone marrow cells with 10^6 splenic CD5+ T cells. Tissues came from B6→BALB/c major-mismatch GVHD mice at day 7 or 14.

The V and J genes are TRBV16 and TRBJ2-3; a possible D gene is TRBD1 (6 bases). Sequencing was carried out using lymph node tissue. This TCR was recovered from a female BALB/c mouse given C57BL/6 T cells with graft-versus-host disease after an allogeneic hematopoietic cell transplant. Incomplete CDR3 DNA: TGTGCAAGCAGTGTACAGGGAGGCGCAGAAACGCTGTAT. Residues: CASSVQGGAETLY. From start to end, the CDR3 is CASSVQGGAETLYF.